This TCR beta chain was observed in a study of T cell clonality in common variable immunodeficiency. Findings of the study overall: The cause of increased CVID clonality remains unclear without subpopulation sequencing.

V was trimmed by 7 bases and J by 3 bases, leaving 16 bases between them. The CDR3 loop spans 14 amino acids. Germline assignment: CDR1 SGHRS and CDR2 YFSETQ. This clone has more than one count but fewer than ten. Its antigen remains unknown. The read falls 3 residues short of the CDR3 end, and the missing part is taken from the germline J gene. This table comes from immunoSEQ multiplex PCR, and its TCRdb copy is limited to in-frame clones, with some not included. Observed in the sample are about 33,000 clones, none of them singletons. The V call is TRBV5-1, the J call TRBJ2-5; D perhaps matches TRBD1 (5 bases). What was sequenced was peripheral blood mononuclear cells. This receptor was taken from a person aged 18 to 75 in good health. CDR3 bases read: TGCGCCAGCCGCCAGGGTACGGTCGAAGAGACC. This gives the protein CASRQGTVEET. The complete CDR3 sequence is CASRQGTVEETQYF.